The entry below describes one T cell receptor beta chain. Antigen unknown. In the same sample, other DNA sequences code for this CDR3. The entry originates in a study of Ad26.COV2.S vaccination and SARS-CoV-2 variants. Regarding the study as a whole: The authors reported substantial breadth in spike-specific CD8+ and CD4+ T cell responses after vaccination.

Treatment noted: about 20 received Ad26.COV2.S at low or high dose, single or two shots; about 5 received placebo; per-sample allocation not given. The samples date from day 63 after the first vaccine or placebo injection. Ad26.COV2.S expressed prefusion-stabilized spike from the original Wuhan strain. TCRdb keeps only in-frame clones here, not all; method: immunoSEQ multiplex PCR. The sample lists approximately 420,000 clones; 70% to 90% were seen once. Sequencing was performed on peripheral blood, taken in a trial of Ad26.COV2.S vaccine versus placebo. This clonotype was sampled from a person aged 18-65 years who received the Ad26.COV2.S COVID-19 vaccine or a placebo.

In nucleotides, the CDR3 is TGTGCCTGGAGTGTTGGGGAGACCCAGTACTTC. Protein product: CAWSVGETQYF. The chain has TRBV30 and TRBJ2-5; no definite D call. V lost 0 bases, J lost 5 bases, and 4 bases lay in between. The germline gives CDR1 GTSNPN, CDR2 SVGIG (reference sequence). This CDR3 comprises 11 residues.